This T cell receptor (beta chain) was recovered during a study of T cell repertoires in cytomegalovirus infection. The study's findings and limits: In two of eight donors, the top clonotype was HLA-C-restricted CMV-specific.

Germline CDR1 reads LNHDA; CDR2 reads SQIVND (reference sequence). The J segment lost 9 bases and the V segment lost 6 bases, leaving 5 bases of the junction unmatched. The CDR3 loop spans 13 amino acids. TCRdb independently ran MiXCR on the reads; one entry per CDR3 protein. The repertoire holds 150,000 to 200,000 distinct CDR3 sequences, with roughly 28% as singletons. Points on this clonotype: No antigen is known for it.

The sample taken for sequencing was PBMCs. The chain joins TRBV19 to TRBJ2-1; 10 positions agree with TRBD1. The TCR comes from a human donor in good health (CMV status not recorded). Some clones in this sample may be carry-over from other donors' samples. The CDR3 is CASRRQGAGEQFF. CDR3 DNA: TGTGCCAGTAGGAGACAGGGGGCCGGTGAGCAGTTCTTC. Based on the CDR3 plus reference TRBV19 and TRBJ2-1, the full variable domain is DGGITQSPKYLFRKEGQNVTLSCEQNLNHDAMYWYRQDPGQGLRLIYYSQIVNDFQKGDIAEGYSVSREKKESFPLTVTSAQKNPTAFYLCASRRQGAGEQFFGPGTRLTVL.